This is a list of T cell receptor beta chains from one sample in a study of shared clonotypes between healthy human individuals. This table comes from immunoSEQ multiplex PCR, and its TCRdb copy is limited to in-frame clones, with some not included. The sample lists under 2,000,000 clones, over 85% occurring once. The sample taken for sequencing was naive CD8+ T cells sorted from blood. The receptors come from a man between 18 and 29 years old in good health. Both conserved end residues are part of each CDR3. D genes are given only for firm matches. Clone size is stated in some rows and not others, as once, few, many or a class when expanded.

d_call: -; v_call: TRBV13; clone_size: once; j_call: TRBJ1-2; cdr3_aa: CASSLTDNYGYTF; cdr3_nt: TGTGCCAGCAGCCTGACAGATAACTATGGCTACACCTTC
d_call: TRBD2; v_call: TRBV7-6; clone_size: -; j_call: TRBJ2-7; cdr3_aa: CASSREALSYEQYF; cdr3_nt: TGTGCCAGCAGCCGGGAGGCTCTCTCCTACGAGCAGTACTTC
d_call: -; v_call: TRBV7-6; clone_size: -; j_call: TRBJ2-1; cdr3_aa: CASSSPSGLGNEQFF; cdr3_nt: TGTGCCAGCAGCTCCCCCTCGGGGCTAGGGAATGAGCAGTTCTTC
d_call: -; v_call: TRBV13; clone_size: -; j_call: TRBJ2-5; cdr3_aa: CASSPIRQETQYF; cdr3_nt: TGTGCCAGCAGCCCTATCCGCCAAGAGACCCAGTACTTC
d_call: TRBD2; v_call: TRBV5-6; clone_size: once; j_call: TRBJ2-2; cdr3_aa: CASSLGLREGHTGELFF; cdr3_nt: TGTGCCAGCAGCTTGGGCTTGCGGGAGGGACACACCGGGGAGCTGTTTTTT
d_call: TRBD1; v_call: TRBV29-1; clone_size: -; j_call: TRBJ2-1; cdr3_aa: CSLSGQGSNEQFF; cdr3_nt: TGCAGCCTATCTGGACAGGGGAGTAATGAGCAGTTCTTC
d_call: TRBD1; v_call: TRBV28; clone_size: -; j_call: TRBJ1-2; cdr3_aa: CASSLPGQAYANYGYTF; cdr3_nt: TGTGCCAGCAGTCTCCCGGGACAGGCTTATGCCAACTATGGCTACACCTTC
d_call: -; v_call: TRBV14; clone_size: -; j_call: TRBJ2-7; cdr3_aa: CASSLAGSYEQYF; cdr3_nt: TGTGCCAGCAGCCTGGCGGGCTCCTACGAGCAGTACTTC
d_call: -; v_call: TRBV28; clone_size: -; j_call: TRBJ1-1; cdr3_aa: CASSLSRRSNTEAFF; cdr3_nt: TGTGCCAGCAGTTTATCTAGGCGGTCGAACACTGAAGCTTTCTTT
d_call: TRBD1; v_call: TRBV27; clone_size: -; j_call: TRBJ1-2; cdr3_aa: CASSLLQGAVGGYTF; cdr3_nt: TGTGCCAGCAGTTTACTACAGGGGGCCGTGGGAGGCTACACCTTC
d_call: TRBD1; v_call: TRBV12-5; clone_size: -; j_call: TRBJ2-7; cdr3_aa: CASGVDRGGYEQYF; cdr3_nt: TGTGCTAGTGGGGTTGACAGGGGCGGATACGAGCAGTACTTC
d_call: -; v_call: TRBV5-1; clone_size: -; j_call: TRBJ2-7; cdr3_aa: CASSLRAGEGYEQYF; cdr3_nt: TGCGCCAGCAGCTTGAGGGCAGGGGAAGGCTACGAGCAGTACTTC
d_call: -; v_call: TRBV27; clone_size: once; j_call: TRBJ2-1; cdr3_aa: CASSLVGLSSYNEQFF; cdr3_nt: TGTGCCAGCAGTTTAGTAGGGCTCAGCTCCTACAATGAGCAGTTCTTC
d_call: TRBD1; v_call: TRBV9; clone_size: -; j_call: TRBJ2-2; cdr3_aa: CASGTGGGTGELFF; cdr3_nt: TGTGCCAGCGGGACAGGGGGAGGGACCGGGGAGCTGTTTTTT
d_call: -; v_call: TRBV19; clone_size: -; j_call: TRBJ1-6; cdr3_aa: CASTAFGTITTGSPLHF; cdr3_nt: TGTGCCAGTACGGCTTTTGGGACCATTACTACTGGTTCACCCCTCCACTTT
d_call: TRBD1; v_call: TRBV5-6; clone_size: -; j_call: TRBJ2-6; cdr3_aa: CASSGLTGGSGANVLTF; cdr3_nt: TGTGCCAGCAGTGGGTTGACAGGGGGCTCTGGGGCCAACGTCCTGACTTTC
d_call: -; v_call: TRBV19; clone_size: many; j_call: TRBJ1-1; cdr3_aa: CASTLRGTEAFF; cdr3_nt: TGTGCCAGTACCCTTCGGGGGACAGAAGCTTTCTTT
d_call: TRBD2; v_call: TRBV27; clone_size: -; j_call: TRBJ2-3; cdr3_aa: CASSSQLAGYTDTQYF; cdr3_nt: TGTGCCAGCAGTTCCCAACTAGCGGGGTACACAGATACGCAGTATTTT
d_call: -; v_call: TRBV28; clone_size: -; j_call: TRBJ2-1; cdr3_aa: CASSLGHSYNEQFF; cdr3_nt: TGTGCCAGCAGTTTGGGGCATTCCTACAATGAGCAGTTCTTC
d_call: -; v_call: TRBV6-1; clone_size: -; j_call: TRBJ2-2; cdr3_aa: CASSDPGLTNTGELFF; cdr3_nt: TGTGCCAGCAGTGACCCGGGACTTACGAACACCGGGGAGCTGTTTTTT
d_call: -; v_call: TRBV4-1; clone_size: -; j_call: TRBJ2-1; cdr3_aa: CASSHGGAYNEQFF; cdr3_nt: TGCGCCAGCAGCCACGGCGGGGCTTACAATGAGCAGTTCTTC
d_call: TRBD1; v_call: TRBV11-2; clone_size: -; j_call: TRBJ2-4; cdr3_aa: CASSLLEGQGVDIQYF; cdr3_nt: TGTGCCAGCAGCTTGTTGGAAGGGCAGGGGGTGGACATTCAGTACTTC
d_call: -; v_call: TRBV28; clone_size: -; j_call: TRBJ1-1; cdr3_aa: CASSRGPPNTEAFF; cdr3_nt: TGTGCCAGCAGCCGAGGACCGCCGAACACTGAAGCTTTCTTT
d_call: TRBD2; v_call: TRBV7-8; clone_size: -; j_call: TRBJ2-7; cdr3_aa: CASSYSGLAGVYEQYF; cdr3_nt: TGTGCCAGCAGTTACTCCGGACTAGCGGGAGTTTACGAGCAGTACTTC